A single sample is the source of the 27 T cell receptor beta chains below, sequenced in a study of CD4+ T cells in melanoma. This table comes from immunoSEQ multiplex PCR, and its TCRdb copy is limited to in-frame clones, with some not included. The sample lists about 140,000 clones; 80% to 95% were seen once. These TCRs come from a human donor with melanoma.

The rearrangement uses TRBV7-3 and TRBJ2-1; D uncertain. V lost 5 bases and J 2 bases, leaving 13 bases between the germline ends. The germline CDR1 and CDR2 sequences are SGHTA and FQGTGA. The CDR3 has 15 amino acids. CDR3 protein: CASSPRPLAYNEQFF. The CDR3 DNA reads as TGTGCCAGCAGCCCCCGGCCTCTAGCCTACAATGAGCAGTTCTTC.

The chain couples TRBV25-1 to TRBJ2-5; 9 bases line up with TRBD2. The length of the CDR3 is 15 residues. Germline V lookup: CDR1 MGHDK, CDR2 SYGVNS. The V and J ends lost 5 bases and 5 bases, in that order; junction bases with no gene match: 9. The CDR3 region is CASSFAGGPGETQYF. CDR3 DNA: TGTGCCAGCAGTTTTGCGGGGGGGCCGGGGGAGACCCAGTACTTC.

The rearrangement uses TRBV6-6 and TRBJ2-3; D unclear. V gave up 4 bases and J gave up 2 bases, with 13 bases separating them. The CDR3 extends over 15 amino acids. CDR1 and CDR2 from the germline V gene are MNHNY and SVGAGI (reference sequence). The CDR3: CASSFQKVVTDTQYF. CDR3 in DNA: TGTGCCAGCAGTTTTCAGAAGGTGGTCACAGATACGCAGTATTTT.

This clone was counted a single time. The chain couples TRBV7-2 to TRBJ2-3; no clear D. Trimming took 11 bases from V and 4 from J, leaving 22 bases between them. The CDR3 runs 15 residues. Per the germline V gene, CDR1 is SGHTA and CDR2 is FQGNSA. The CDR3 loop is CAGSRARSRADTQYF. The DNA for the CDR3 is TGTGCCGGCTCCAGAGCCCGATCTCGGGCAGATACGCAGTATTTT.

The rearrangement uses TRBV7-9 and TRBJ2-5; 14 bases fit TRBD2. The CDR3 is made up of 17 amino acids. Germline lookup yields CDR1 SEHNR and CDR2 FQNEAQ (reference sequence). Unmatched junction bases numbered 4, after V lost 4 bases and J lost 0 bases. The CDR3 DNA sequence: TGTGCCAGCAGCTCCGGACTAGCGGGGGGTTACCAAGAGACCCAGTACTTC. It specifies CASSSGLAGGYQETQYF. Drawing the rest from reference TRBV7-9 and TRBJ2-5, the complete variable domain is DTGVSQNPRHKITKRGQNVTFRCDPISEHNRLYWYRQTLGQGPEFLTYFQNEAQLEKSRLLSDRFSAERPKGSFSTLEIQRTEQGDSAMYLCASSSGLAGGYQETQYFGPGTRLLVL.

This chain links TRBV7-9 with TRBJ1-2; D possibly corresponds to TRBD1 (5 bases). CDR3 size: 15 residues. Germline loops: CDR1 SEHNR, CDR2 FQNEAQ (reference sequence). Between the trimmed V and J ends, which lost 6 bases and 4 bases, there was a span of 18 bases. The CDR3 nucleotides read TGTGCCAGCAGTAAGGGGCGCGACGGGGCCTATGGCTACACCTTC. This gives the protein CASSKGRDGAYGYTF.

V usage is TRBV20-1 and J usage is TRBJ2-3, with 7 bases fitting TRBD1. The CDR3 sequence is 11 residues long. CDR1 is DFQATT and CDR2 is SNEGSKA in the germline V gene (reference sequence). V was clipped by 3 bases and J by 6 bases; unmatched bases: 0. CDR3 sequence reads: CSARTGDTQYF. The DNA for the CDR3 is TGCAGTGCTAGGACAGGGGATACGCAGTATTTT.

The rearrangement joins TRBV6-1 to TRBJ2-1; D gene unclear. V was pared by 3 bases and J by 7 bases, with 19 bases between. This CDR3 has 16 residues. Germline CDR1 and CDR2: MNHNS and SASEGT. The CDR3 DNA is TGTGCCAGCAGTGATAATGTGGCGAACCCTAGAAATGAGCAGTTCTTC. It specifies CASSDNVANPRNEQFF.

The chain employs TRBV19 and TRBJ2-7; D possibly corresponds to TRBD1 (5 bases). The germline CDR1 and CDR2 sequences are LNHDA and SQIVND (reference sequence). V shed 8 bases and J shed 7 bases, with 18 bases lying between them. There are 13 residues in the CDR3. DNA for the CDR3: TGTGCCAGTTGGGGAACGGGCGCAGGGGAGCAGTACTTC. It encodes CASWGTGAGEQYF.

The genes are TRBV5-4 and TRBJ1-2; 8 nucleotides align to TRBD1. Germline assignment: CDR1 SGHNT and CDR2 YYREEE (reference sequence). The CDR3 runs 15 residues. V lost 6 bases and J lost 0; bases outside the gene matches: 7. The CDR3 DNA is TGTGCCAGCAAGGGGGGACAGGAACCTAACTATGGCTACACCTTC. Protein: CASKGGQEPNYGYTF. Full variable domain (outside the CDR3, taken from reference TRBV5-4 and TRBJ1-2): ETGVTQSPTHLIKTRGQQVTLRCSSQSGHNTVSWYQQALGQGPQFIFQYYREEENGRGNFPPRFSGLQFPNYSSELNVNALELDDSALYLCASKGGQEPNYGYTFGSGTRLTVV.

The rearrangement links TRBV27 to TRBJ1-2, with a possible D match to TRBD1 (6 bases). Germline loops: CDR1 MNHEY, CDR2 SMNVEV (reference sequence). The CDR3 covers 16 residues. Trimming removed 5 bases at V and 0 bases at J, with 16 bases between. The CDR3 region has the DNA TGTGCCAGCAGTCGAGTGGTAGGGGGAGCTAACTATGGCTACACCTTC. It codes for CASSRVVGGANYGYTF.

The chain has TRBV28 and TRBJ1-4; D ambiguous. The V gene lost 10 bases and the J gene lost 7 bases, with 16 bases spanning the gap. The CDR3 runs 13 residues. Germline CDR1 reads MDHEN; CDR2 reads SYDVKM. The CDR3 coding sequence is TGTGCCACCCTAGGGCAGTTGGGTGAAAAACTGTTTTTT. As protein: CATLGQLGEKLFF. Combining the CDR3 with reference TRBV28 and TRBJ1-4 gives the whole variable domain DVKVTQSSRYLVKRTGEKVFLECVQDMDHENMFWYRQDPGLGLRLIYFSYDVKMKEKGDIPEGYSVSREKKERFSLILESASTNQTSMYLCATLGQLGEKLFFGSGTQLSVL.

This clone was seen only once. This chain uses TRBV30 with TRBJ1-2; 10 bases match TRBD1. Germline assignment: CDR1 GTSNPN and CDR2 SVGIG (reference sequence). The V segment lost 3 bases and the J segment 7 bases; nucleotides outside the gene matches: 8. This CDR3 contains 14 residues. The CDR3 loop is CAWRPTGTGAGYTF. The CDR3 coding sequence is TGTGCCTGGAGGCCCACCGGGACAGGGGCTGGCTACACCTTC.

The V gene is TRBV7-9, the J gene TRBJ1-1; D perhaps matches TRBD1 (5 bases). Germline V gives CDR1 SEHNR, CDR2 FQNEAQ (reference sequence). V was trimmed by 1 base and J by 5 bases, leaving 20 bases between them. This CDR3 has 17 amino acids. The CDR3 DNA reads as TGTGCCAGCAGCTTAGAATTGGGGCGGAGTCCACGGACTGAAGCTTTCTTT. Protein product: CASSLELGRSPRTEAFF.

The chain joins TRBV27 to TRBJ1-1, with D unclear. CDR1 MNHEY and CDR2 SMNVEV come from the germline V gene (reference sequence). The CDR3 totals 14 residues. The V end lost 3 bases, the J end lost 2 bases, and 10 bases lay between the germline ends. Written as DNA, the CDR3 is TGTGCCAGCAGTTTCCTGACGGGAAACACTGAAGCTTTCTTT. It translates to CASSFLTGNTEAFF.

The chain joins TRBV11-2 to TRBJ2-7; 7 nucleotides match TRBD1. CDR3 length: 15 residues. V was pared by 5 bases and J by 2 bases, with 9 bases of the junction left unmatched. Germline lookup yields CDR1 SGHAT and CDR2 FQNNGV. CDR3: CASSRTDRAAYEQYF. The CDR3 DNA follows: TGTGCCAGCAGCAGAACTGACAGGGCGGCCTACGAGCAGTACTTC.

The gene calls are TRBV5-1 and TRBJ2-7, with a weak D call TRBD1 (6 bases). Trimming took 4 bases from V and 2 from J, leaving 7 bases between them. The CDR3 spans 12 residues. The V gene's germline CDR1 is SGHRS and CDR2 YFSETQ. The CDR3 DNA reads TGCGCCAGCAGCGGACAGCCCTACGAGCAGTACTTC. Translating gives CASSGQPYEQYF.

The chain carries TRBV19 and TRBJ1-5, with a possible D match to TRBD1 (6 bases). Between the trimmed V and J ends, which lost 5 bases and 6 bases, there was a span of 20 bases. The CDR3 has 16 residues. Germline V gene lookup returns CDR1 LNHDA and CDR2 SQIVND (reference sequence). The CDR3 sequence: CASSALLGQRIQPQHF. The CDR3 DNA reads TGTGCCAGTAGTGCCCTCCTTGGACAGCGAATTCAGCCCCAGCATTTT. Variable domain in full (rest from reference TRBV19 and TRBJ1-5): DGGITQSPKYLFRKEGQNVTLSCEQNLNHDAMYWYRQDPGQGLRLIYYSQIVNDFQKGDIAEGYSVSREKKESFPLTVTSAQKNPTAFYLCASSALLGQRIQPQHFGDGTRLSIL.

The gene calls are TRBV5-4 and TRBJ1-2, with 8 bases that match TRBD1. Germline CDR1 reads SGHNT; CDR2 reads YYREEE (reference sequence). The CDR3 loop spans 14 amino acids. Unmatched junction bases numbered 6, after V lost 3 bases and J lost 5 bases. Here the CDR3 reads CASSSGQGPYGYTF. The CDR3, as DNA: TGTGCCAGCAGCTCCGGACAGGGCCCATATGGCTACACCTTC.

The chain links TRBV7-9 to TRBJ1-1, with a possible D match to TRBD1 (6 bases). Germline values: CDR1 SEHNR, CDR2 FQNEAQ (reference sequence). Trimming shortened V by 1 base and J by 1 base, and 7 bases separated the two germline ends. CDR3 size: 14 residues. CDR3 DNA sequence: TGTGCCAGCAGCTTAGTACAGGGGAACACTGAAGCTTTCTTT. Amino acid sequence: CASSLVQGNTEAFF.

This rearrangement joins TRBV7-9 to TRBJ2-3, with D tentatively TRBD2 (5 bases). Germline values: CDR1 SEHNR, CDR2 FQNEAQ (reference sequence). V dropped 0 bases and J dropped 2 bases, with 9 bases sitting between them. CDR3 size: 15 residues. This chain's CDR3 is CASSLAGRDTDTQYF. The CDR3 nucleotides read TGTGCCAGCAGCTTAGCGGGGAGAGACACAGATACGCAGTATTTT.

The chain has TRBV5-4 and TRBJ1-2; 9 bases are shared with TRBD1. From germline, CDR1 is SGHNT and CDR2 YYREEE (reference sequence). The CDR3 consists of 15 residues. The trim removed 2 bases at V and 10 bases at J, leaving 12 bases unmatched. CDR3 protein: CASSFGRDRDIPYTF. CDR3 nucleotides: TGTGCCAGCAGCTTTGGCCGGGACAGGGACATCCCCTACACCTTC. The whole variable domain, filled in from reference TRBV5-4 and TRBJ1-2, reads ETGVTQSPTHLIKTRGQQVTLRCSSQSGHNTVSWYQQALGQGPQFIFQYYREEENGRGNFPPRFSGLQFPNYSSELNVNALELDDSALYLCASSFGRDRDIPYTFGSGTRLTVV.

This rearrangement joins TRBV10-3 to TRBJ2-1; D remains ambiguous. V was clipped by 2 bases and J by 4 bases, with 3 bases between them. This CDR3 spans 12 amino acids. CDR1 ENHRY and CDR2 SYGVKD come from the germline V gene. The DNA of the CDR3 is TGTGCCATCAGTGAGGTGTACAATGAGCAGTTCTTC. As protein: CAISEVYNEQFF.

The gene calls are TRBV7-9 and TRBJ2-4; D assignment may be TRBD1 or TRBD2 (5 bases each). Germline CDR1 and CDR2: SEHNR and FQNEAQ (reference sequence). The CDR3 loop spans 13 amino acids. Trimming took off 1 base at V and 13 bases at J, with 14 bases between the two ends. This CDR3 is CASSLVGTRRQYF. The CDR3 nucleotides read TGTGCCAGCAGCTTAGTCGGGACCCGAAGGCAGTACTTC.

The chain has TRBV11-2 and TRBJ2-5; possible D gene TRBD1, 5 bases. V lost 4 bases, J lost 2 bases, and 14 bases lay in between. The CDR3 totals 15 residues. CDR1 and CDR2 from the germline V gene are SGHAT and FQNNGV. As DNA, the CDR3 is TGTGCCAGCAGCTCCGACAGCCAGCCACAAGAGACCCAGTACTTC. This sequence encodes CASSSDSQPQETQYF.

This chain links TRBV18 with TRBJ1-6, with D perhaps TRBD1 (5 bases). This CDR3 contains 15 residues. V was trimmed by 2 bases and J by 7 bases, leaving 12 bases between them. CDR1 and CDR2 from the germline V gene are KGHSH and LQKENI. In DNA form, the CDR3 reads TGTGCCAGCTCACCATTCCGGGACGACAATTCACCCCTCCACTTT. This gives the protein CASSPFRDDNSPLHF.

The chain carries TRBV4-2 and TRBJ1-2; a possible D gene is TRBD1 (5 bases). Trimming took 0 bases from V and 5 from J, leaving 13 bases between them. The CDR3 totals 15 residues. CDR1 is LGHNA and CDR2 is YNFKEQ in the germline V gene. The CDR3 reads CASSQDPGQGYGYTF. DNA of the CDR3: TGTGCCAGCAGCCAAGATCCGGGTCAGGGTTATGGCTACACCTTC.